The present T cell receptor (beta chain) was sequenced within a study of blood T cell repertoires in COVID-19. Study context: Italy, Spain and the United States were the sources of the convalescent and acute COVID-19 samples.

The CDR3 totals 15 residues. From germline, CDR1 is SEHNR and CDR2 FQNEAQ (reference sequence). J lost 1 base, V lost 5 bases, and 5 bases had no gene match. Method: immunoSEQ multiplex PCR; TCRdb's copy keeps in-frame clones and lacks some. This table holds about 72,000 clones, about nine tenths found once. The receptor was derived from a man in his sixties or seventies with active or convalescent COVID-19. The sample taken for sequencing was peripheral blood. The V gene is TRBV7-9, the J gene TRBJ1-3; the match to TRBD1 covers 7 bases. CDR3 residues: CASSPPGQSGNTIYF. CDR3 DNA: TGTGCCAGCAGCCCCCCGGGACAGTCTGGAAACACCATATATTTT. The full variable domain, its missing parts supplied by reference TRBV7-9 and TRBJ1-3, is DTGVSQNPRHKITKRGQNVTFRCDPISEHNRLYWYRQTLGQGPEFLTYFQNEAQLEKSRLLSDRFSAERPKGSFSTLEIQRTEQGDSAMYLCASSPPGQSGNTIYFGEGSWLTVV.